The sequence of this T cell receptor (beta chain) was determined in a study of human CD8 memory T cell subsets. Study-level points and caveats: Chao1 estimates pointed to stem-like memory T cells having more diversity than precursor exhausted T cells did.

Worth noting for this clonotype: Its target is not known.

CDR1 is WSHSY, CDR2 SAAADI, per germline. The CDR3 is made up of 13 amino acids. A CCR7+ PD-1- TIGIT- phenotype characterized the stem-like memory CD8+ T cells (TSTEM). Generation of TCR beta libraries used UMI-labeled 5' RACE. No DNA is given; TCRdb re-called the 5' RACE reads and lists each CDR3 protein once. In total, the table holds 19,000 or so distinct CDR3 sequences. Material for sequencing was CD8+ stem-like memory T cells (TSCM and TCM) sorted from PBMCs. Subset given: stem-like memory CD8 T cells (TSTEM), CCR7+ PD-1- TIGIT-. The TCR sequence derives from a human donor in good health. The genes are TRBV10-2 and TRBJ1-5; absent DNA, TCRdb's TRBD1 call cannot be checked. CDR3 protein: CASSRGPNQPQHF.